The entry below gives a single T cell receptor beta chain sequence along with its context. Its antigen is unknown. V lost 2 bases to trimming and J lost 3 bases, with 14 bases between them. This CDR3 spans 16 amino acids. Germline values: CDR1 SGHTA, CDR2 FQGNSA. This sample is drawn from a study of cytomegalovirus exposure and HLA in healthy donors. Whole-study results and caveats: Specific recognition of CMV antigens was confirmed in vitro for a few chains (all CMV-associated).

13 Jbeta primers and 60 Vbeta primers were used for the PCR. TCRdb keeps only in-frame clones here, not all; method: immunoSEQ multiplex PCR. This repertoire includes roughly 110,000 clones. The sequence came from a man aged 25-45 years in good health and CMV-seronegative. The sample consisted of PBMCs. The gene calls are TRBV7-2 and TRBJ1-3; TRBD1 is a possible D gene (5 bases). The CDR3 nucleotides read TGTGCCAGCAGCTTACCCTACGACAGCTTTGGAAACACCATATATTTT. Its protein is CASSLPYDSFGNTIYF.